This record looks at one TCR beta chain sequence and its context. These data come from a study of blood T cell repertoires in COVID-19. About the research overall: Samples came from the United States, Italy and Spain, spanning acute and convalescent COVID-19. The cDNA or gDNA used as material had been derived from T cells, B-cell-depleted T cells, or PBMCs.

Study processing details: By means of reference gene primer amplification, nucleated cell counts were estimated. Data came from immunoSEQ multiplex PCR; TCRdb stores just in-frame clones and leaves some out. That table supplies the V and J calls and clone size; D and trimming were determined from the DNA. The sample lists about 170,000 clones; 87% were seen once. The germline V and J ends were trimmed by 5 bases and 1 base, with 11 bases remaining between them. Germline values: CDR1 SGHTA, CDR2 FQGNSA. This CDR3 comprises 14 residues. This clonotype was sampled from a man between 18 and 35 years old with active or convalescent COVID-19. The sample comprised peripheral blood. This chain connects TRBV7-2 to TRBJ2-5; a weak D match, TRBD1 (6 bases). The CDR3 protein is CASSLWTAQETQYF. Here the CDR3 DNA reads TGTGCCAGCAGCCTATGGACAGCCCAAGAGACCCAGTACTTC.